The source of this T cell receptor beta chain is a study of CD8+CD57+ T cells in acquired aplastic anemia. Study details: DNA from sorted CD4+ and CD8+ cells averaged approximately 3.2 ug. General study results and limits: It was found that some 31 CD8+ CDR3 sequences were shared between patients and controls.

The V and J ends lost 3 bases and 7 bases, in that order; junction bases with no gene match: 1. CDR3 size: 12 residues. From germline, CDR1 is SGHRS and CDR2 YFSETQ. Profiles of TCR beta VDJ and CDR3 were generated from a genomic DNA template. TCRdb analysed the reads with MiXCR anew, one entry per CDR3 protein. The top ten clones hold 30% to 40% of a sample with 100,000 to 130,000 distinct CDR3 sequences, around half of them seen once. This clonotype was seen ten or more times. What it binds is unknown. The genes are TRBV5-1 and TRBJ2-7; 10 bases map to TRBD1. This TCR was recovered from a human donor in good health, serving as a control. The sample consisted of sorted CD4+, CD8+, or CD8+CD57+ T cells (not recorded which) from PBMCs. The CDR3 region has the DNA TGCGCCAGCAGCTGGACAGGGGGAGAGCAGTACTTC. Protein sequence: CASSWTGGEQYF. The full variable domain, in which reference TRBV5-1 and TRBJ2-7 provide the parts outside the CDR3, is KAGVTQTPRYLIKTRGQQVTLSCSPISGHRSVSWYQQTPGQGLQFLFEYFSETQRNKGNFPGRFSGRQFSNSRSEMNVSTLELGDSALYLCASSWTGGEQYFGPGTRLTVT.